In its sample, the clone carrying this T cell receptor beta chain was seen once. Its antigen is currently unknown. Per the germline V gene, CDR1 is KGHSH and CDR2 is LQKENI. V dropped 2 bases and J dropped 8 bases, with 10 bases sitting between them. CDR3 size: 14 residues. This sample was taken from a study of early T cells in non-severe SARS-CoV-2 infection. About the study: The chains were unpaired, and the sequenced material was bulk RNA from unsorted whole blood. Findings and limits, study-wide: The matching step, a VDJdb search, favored anti-spike CD8 responses and missed private and CD4 specificities.

As part of library construction, unique molecular identifiers were attached to individual cDNA molecules. TCRdb itself ran the 5' RACE reads through MiXCR, one entry per CDR3 protein. The repertoire consists of about 54,000 distinct CDR3 sequences, with 5% to 7.5% occurring once and the leading ten covering roughly 5.6%. The receptor comes from an adult who was a healthcare worker with PCR-confirmed SARS-CoV-2 infection or an uninfected control (not recorded which). Sequencing was performed on whole blood, taken at baseline. The rearrangement links TRBV18 to TRBJ1-6; D is unresolved. The CDR3 loop reads CASSPAGADSPLHF. CDR3 bases: TGTGCCAGCTCACCAGCGGGCGCGGATTCACCCCTCCACTTT.